This T cell receptor (beta chain) was identified in a study of T cell clonotyping in hematopoietic cell transplantation. Overall study results and limits: Without cell sorting, CD4 versus CD8 contributions remain unresolved. At the given depth, recipient repertoires were over 97% de novo clonotypes. Higher Inverse Simpson Index values in graft donor and pretransplant recipient predicted broader posttransplant TCR diversity. Pathologically expanded recipient clonotypes increased progressively from day 30 to day 180 as diversity fell.

The protocol was immunoSEQ multiplex PCR, while the TCRdb copy is restricted to in-frame clones and leaves out a portion. Of more than 65,000 clones in the sample, about 94% were seen once. Germline V gene lookup returns CDR1 SGHTA and CDR2 FQGTGA. This CDR3 has 15 residues. With 4 bases removed from V and 2 bases from J, the gap between germline ends came to 13 bases. Points on this clone: Its target is not known.

The specimen sequenced was peripheral blood mononuclear cells. This TCR was recovered from a man aged 50-60 years in good health. Some clones in this sample may be carry-over from other donors' samples. The chain combines TRBV7-3 with TRBJ2-3, with D perhaps given as TRBD1 or TRBD2 (5 bases each). As DNA, the CDR3 is TGTGCCAGCAGCTCCACCGGGACCTCCACAGATACGCAGTATTTT. Translation: CASSSTGTSTDTQYF.